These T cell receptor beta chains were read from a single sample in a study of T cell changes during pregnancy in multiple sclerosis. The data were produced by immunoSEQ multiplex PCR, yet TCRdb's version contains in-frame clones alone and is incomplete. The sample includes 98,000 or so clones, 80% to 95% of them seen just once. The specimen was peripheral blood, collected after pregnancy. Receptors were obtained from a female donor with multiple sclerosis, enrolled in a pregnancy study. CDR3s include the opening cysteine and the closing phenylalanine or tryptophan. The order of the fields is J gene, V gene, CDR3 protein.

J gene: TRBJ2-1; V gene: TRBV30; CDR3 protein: CAWSPKLAGVSYNEQFF
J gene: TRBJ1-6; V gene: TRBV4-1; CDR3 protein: CASSQEGTVNSPLHF
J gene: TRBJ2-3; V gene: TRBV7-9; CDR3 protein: CASSLVGREEADTQYF
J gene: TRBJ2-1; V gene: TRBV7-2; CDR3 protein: CASSQSGSSYNEQFF
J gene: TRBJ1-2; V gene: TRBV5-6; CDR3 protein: CASSFADYGYTF
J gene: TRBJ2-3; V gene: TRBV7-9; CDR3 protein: CASSSPADTQYF
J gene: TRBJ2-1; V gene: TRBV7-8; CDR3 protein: CASSLEAGQGRHEQFF
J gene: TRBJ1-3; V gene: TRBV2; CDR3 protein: CASRPGVFTENTIYF
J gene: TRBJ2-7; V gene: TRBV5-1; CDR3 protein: CASSPMDSRVYEQYF
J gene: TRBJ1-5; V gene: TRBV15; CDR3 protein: CATSRARGANQPQHF
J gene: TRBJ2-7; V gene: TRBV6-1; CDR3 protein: CASTLGGQGAYEQYF
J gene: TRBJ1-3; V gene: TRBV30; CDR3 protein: CAWSVGGYSSGNTIYF
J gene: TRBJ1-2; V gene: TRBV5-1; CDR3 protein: CASSTGTGTYGYTF
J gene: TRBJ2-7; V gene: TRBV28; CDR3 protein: CASTSILGDSSYEQYF
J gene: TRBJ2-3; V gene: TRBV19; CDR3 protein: CASSAGVEDTQYF
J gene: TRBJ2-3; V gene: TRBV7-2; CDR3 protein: CASSQGLAATDTQYF
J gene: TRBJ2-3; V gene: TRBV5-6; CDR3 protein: CASSSPRGTTDTQYF
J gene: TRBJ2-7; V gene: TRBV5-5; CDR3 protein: CASSRQGSYEQYF
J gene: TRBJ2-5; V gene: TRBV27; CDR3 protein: CASSFRASGSPRRPQETQYF
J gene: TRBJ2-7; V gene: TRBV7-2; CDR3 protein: CASSIGGVYEQYF
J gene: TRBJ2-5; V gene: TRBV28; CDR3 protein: CASSLTGATQYF
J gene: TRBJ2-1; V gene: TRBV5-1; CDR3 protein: CASSILAGFNEQFF
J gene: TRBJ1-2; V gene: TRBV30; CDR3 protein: CARSPLQGAGGYTF
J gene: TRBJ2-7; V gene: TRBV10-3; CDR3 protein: CAISLRGQRVANYEQYF
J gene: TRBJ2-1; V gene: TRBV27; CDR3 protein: CASSFYRTGRLYNEQFF
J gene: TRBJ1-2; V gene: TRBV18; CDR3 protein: CASSPIGQGANGYTF
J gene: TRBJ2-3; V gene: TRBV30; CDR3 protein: CAWTPAGEGYPGTDTQYF
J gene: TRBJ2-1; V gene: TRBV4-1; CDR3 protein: CASEIRGGPSNEQFF
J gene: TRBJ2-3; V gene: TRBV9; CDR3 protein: CASSAGGSDTQYF
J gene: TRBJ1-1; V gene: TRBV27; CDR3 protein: CASSGFPPDTEAFF
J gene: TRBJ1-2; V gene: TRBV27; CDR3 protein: CASSLFGGRNYGYTF
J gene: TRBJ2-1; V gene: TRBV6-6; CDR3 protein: CASSNLRGGGPNEQFF
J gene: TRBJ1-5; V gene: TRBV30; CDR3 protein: CAWGQGRDQPQHF
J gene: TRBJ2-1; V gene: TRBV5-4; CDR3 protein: CASSLPRGYNEQFF
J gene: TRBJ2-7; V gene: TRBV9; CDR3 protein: CASSVGGQGAYEQYF
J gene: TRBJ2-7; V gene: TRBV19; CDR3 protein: CASSMKTSGSNEQYF
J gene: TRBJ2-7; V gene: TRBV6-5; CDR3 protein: CASSRDRPPYEQYF
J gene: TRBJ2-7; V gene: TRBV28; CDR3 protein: CASIGGQDYEQYF
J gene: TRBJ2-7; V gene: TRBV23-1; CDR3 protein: CASSQSLRITILYEQYF
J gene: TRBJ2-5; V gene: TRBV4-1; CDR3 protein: CASTPKGSYEQQETQYF
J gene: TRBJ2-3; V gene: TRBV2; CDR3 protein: CASRRLAGSTDTQYF
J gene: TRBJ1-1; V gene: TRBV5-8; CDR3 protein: CASSGGRGEAFF
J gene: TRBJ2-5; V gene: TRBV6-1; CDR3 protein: CASSEGTGGTETQYF
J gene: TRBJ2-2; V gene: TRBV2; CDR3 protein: CAGLRDRGNTGELFF
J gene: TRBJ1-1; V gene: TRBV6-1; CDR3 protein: CASSDTGASDF
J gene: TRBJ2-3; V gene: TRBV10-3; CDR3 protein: CAISSERPTDTQYF
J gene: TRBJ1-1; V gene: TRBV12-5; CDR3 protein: CASGRGGNTEAFF
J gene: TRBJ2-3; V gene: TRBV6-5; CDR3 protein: CASSPGAGGPGTQYF
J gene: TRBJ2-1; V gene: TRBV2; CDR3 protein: CASRITLTGNEQFF
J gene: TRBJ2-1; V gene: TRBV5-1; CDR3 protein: CASSLEAANYNEQFF
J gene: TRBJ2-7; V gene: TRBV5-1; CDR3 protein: CASSSADRGEQYF
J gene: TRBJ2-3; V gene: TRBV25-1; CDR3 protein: CASSEIAGGARDTQYF
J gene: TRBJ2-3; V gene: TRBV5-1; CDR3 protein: CASSPSLGLADTQYF
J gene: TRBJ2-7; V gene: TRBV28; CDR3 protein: CASRPGLAGFVEQYF
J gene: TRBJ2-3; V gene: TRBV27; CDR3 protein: CASSLYTGTDTQYF
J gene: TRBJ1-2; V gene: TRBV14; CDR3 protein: CASSQVSYGYTF
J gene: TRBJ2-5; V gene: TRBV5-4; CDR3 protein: CASRQDGGVKETQYF